Below are 17 T cell receptor beta chains sequenced from a single sample in a study of shared clonotypes between healthy human individuals. Data came from immunoSEQ multiplex PCR; TCRdb stores just in-frame clones and leaves some out. This sample carries some 1,900,000 clones, approximately 94% of them seen once, and the ten largest clones take approximately 1%. Naive CD8 cells, CD45RO-negative and positively selected for CCR7, excluded terminally differentiated effector memory CD45RA+ cells. The sample was naive CD8+ T cells sorted from blood. These receptors all come from a young man in good health.

This chain links TRBV4-1 with TRBJ1-1; D might be TRBD1 (5 bases). Trimming pared 0 bases from V and 4 bases from J, leaving 15 bases between. Germline assignment: CDR1 MGHRA and CDR2 YSYEKL. This CDR3 spans 16 amino acids. The CDR3 spells CASSQEGGLRATEAFF. The CDR3 DNA reads as TGCGCCAGCAGCCAAGAGGGGGGACTCAGGGCCACTGAAGCTTTCTTT.

The chain employs TRBV4-1 and TRBJ2-1; D remains unclear. The CDR3 has 13 amino acids. The V and J ends lost 0 bases and 8 bases respectively, with 8 bases between them. Germline V CDR1 and CDR2: MGHRA, YSYEKL. This chain's CDR3 is CASSQDRMDEQFF. The CDR3 DNA follows: TGCGCCAGCAGCCAAGATAGGATGGATGAGCAGTTCTTC.

Only one count was recorded for this clone. The chain combines TRBV5-6 with TRBJ1-2; D ambiguous. The V gene lost 3 bases and the J gene lost 4 bases, with 22 bases spanning the gap. Germline V gene lookup returns CDR1 SGHDT and CDR2 YYEEEE. The CDR3 is 17 amino acids. CDR3 nucleotides: TGTGCCAGCAGCTCCCCCGTGGTTACGGTCGAGGTCTATGGCTACACCTTC. It yields the protein CASSSPVVTVEVYGYTF.

The chain uses TRBV7-9 and TRBJ2-5, with D possibly matching TRBD2 (5 bases). The V and J ends lost 5 bases and 3 bases respectively, with 16 bases between them. The germline V gene has CDR1 SEHNR and CDR2 FQNEAQ (reference sequence). The CDR3 spans 15 residues. CDR3 amino acids: CASSPWAGPKETQYF. The CDR3 region has the DNA TGTGCCAGCAGCCCGTGGGCGGGTCCGAAAGAGACCCAGTACTTC.

The V and J genes are TRBV2 and TRBJ2-7; 12 bases match TRBD2. J lost 5 bases, V lost 4 bases, and 3 bases had no gene match. There are 14 residues in the CDR3. The germline CDR1 and CDR2 sequences are SNHLY and FYNNEI. DNA of the CDR3: TGTGCCAGCAGTGCGACTAGCGGGGGCGACGAGCAGTACTTC. Translated, it gives CASSATSGGDEQYF.

The CDR3 spells CASSLTGDSLYEQYF. The CDR3 bases are TGTGCCAGCAGCTTAACGGGGGACTCTTTATACGAGCAGTACTTC. The J gene is TRBJ2-7, the V gene TRBV7-3, with TRBD2 as a possible D gene (6 bases). The ends were cut back, 0 bases at V and 4 bases at J, with 13 bases in the middle. Germline V lookup: CDR1 SGHTA, CDR2 FQGTGA. The CDR3 length is 15 residues.

V gene TRBV13 combines with J gene TRBJ2-1, with D maybe TRBD2 (6 bases). Germline values: CDR1 PRHDT, CDR2 FYEKMQ (reference sequence). V gave up 1 base and J gave up 6 bases, with 10 bases separating them. This CDR3 is built from 14 residues. This chain's CDR3 is CASSLATSSNEQFF. CDR3 in DNA: TGTGCCAGCAGCTTAGCTACTAGCAGCAATGAGCAGTTCTTC.

This chain links TRBV4-2 with TRBJ2-7; 8 bases agree with TRBD2. V lost 0 bases and J lost 0; bases outside the gene matches: 10. The CDR3 sequence is 18 residues long. Germline V gene lookup returns CDR1 LGHNA and CDR2 YNFKEQ. For the CDR3, the DNA is TGTGCCAGCAGCCAAGATGGAGAAAGCGGGGGTCTCTCCTACGAGCAGTACTTC. Its translation: CASSQDGESGGLSYEQYF.

The chain has TRBV9 and TRBJ2-1; 10 bases fit TRBD2. The CDR3 has 14 residues. Unmatched junction bases numbered 6, after V lost 5 bases and J lost 7 bases. The germline V gene has CDR1 SGDLS and CDR2 YYNGEE. The CDR3 spells CASSGPSGRNEQFF. The CDR3 nucleotides read TGTGCCAGCAGTGGGCCTAGCGGGAGAAATGAGCAGTTCTTC.

The J gene is TRBJ2-1, the V gene TRBV7-2, with D tentatively TRBD2 (6 bases). The CDR3 extends over 11 amino acids. Germline V CDR1 and CDR2: SGHTA, FQGNSA. V dropped 5 bases and J dropped 9 bases, with 8 bases sitting between them. CDR3 sequence (DNA): TGTGCCAGCAGCCCCGGGGGTGAGCAGTTCTTC. Residues: CASSPGGEQFF.

The rearrangement joins TRBV5-1 to TRBJ2-1; D is uncertain. CDR3 length: 12 residues. CDR1 is SGHRS, CDR2 YFSETQ, per germline. The V end lost 0 bases, the J end lost 6 bases, and 4 bases lay between the germline ends. The CDR3 DNA sequence: TGCGCCAGCAGCTTGGCCAGCAATGAGCAGTTCTTC. It is translated as CASSLASNEQFF.

The rearrangement joins TRBV6-1 to TRBJ2-4, with D tentatively TRBD2 (6 bases). CDR1 is MNHNS and CDR2 is SASEGT in the germline V gene. V was cut by 3 bases and J by 0 bases, with 9 bases left in between. The CDR3 sequence is 15 residues long. The CDR3 spells CASSERDLAKNIQYF. In DNA form, the CDR3 reads TGTGCCAGCAGTGAGCGGGATTTAGCCAAAAACATTCAGTACTTC.

The V and J genes are TRBV28 and TRBJ2-5; tentative D call: TRBD1 (5 bases). The CDR3 spans 12 residues. Germline V gives CDR1 MDHEN, CDR2 SYDVKM. Trimming removed 2 bases at V and 7 bases at J, with 8 bases between. This CDR3 is CASSLQRGTQYF. Written as DNA, the CDR3 is TGTGCCAGCAGTTTACAAAGGGGGACCCAGTACTTC.

The V gene is TRBV28, the J gene TRBJ1-1; a possible D gene is TRBD1 (5 bases). CDR3 size: 13 residues. Deletions cut 3 bases from V and 7 bases from J, with 12 bases between. Germline CDR1 reads MDHEN; CDR2 reads SYDVKM. DNA for the CDR3: TGTGCCAGCAGTTTGGGGGAGGGTATTGAAGCTTTCTTT. Translating gives CASSLGEGIEAFF.

The chain employs TRBV19 and TRBJ2-7; tentatively, D is TRBD1 or TRBD2 (5 bases each). The CDR3 is 15 amino acids. Trimming took 9 bases from V and 6 from J, leaving 24 bases between them. Germline CDR1 reads LNHDA; CDR2 reads SQIVND (reference sequence). CDR3 region: CASSPGSLGRGEQYF. For the CDR3, the DNA is TGTGCCAGCTCCCCCGGGTCGTTGGGACGGGGCGAGCAGTACTTC. Combining the CDR3 with reference TRBV19 and TRBJ2-7 gives the whole variable domain DGGITQSPKYLFRKEGQNVTLSCEQNLNHDAMYWYRQDPGQGLRLIYYSQIVNDFQKGDIAEGYSVSREKKESFPLTVTSAQKNPTAFYLCASSPGSLGRGEQYFGPGTRLTVT.

Remarks on this clone: The sample has other DNA sequences that encode this CDR3 too. The chain links TRBV10-2 to TRBJ2-3; D is undetermined. With 3 bases removed from V and 3 bases from J, the gap between germline ends came to 13 bases. The germline V gene encodes CDR1 WSHSY and CDR2 SAAADI. CDR3 length: 15 amino acids. Written as DNA, the CDR3 is TGCGCCAGCAGTGATCTCCCGGGCGGAACAGATACGCAGTATTTT. Protein: CASSDLPGGTDTQYF.

The chain employs TRBV7-2 and TRBJ2-7; no firm D call. The CDR3 sequence is 15 residues long. Germline V gene data show CDR1 as SGHTA and CDR2 as FQGNSA. Trimming stripped 4 bases from V and 0 bases from J, with 13 bases between. Written as DNA, the CDR3 is TGTGCCAGCAGCTATGCGATGGCCAGCTCCTACGAGCAGTACTTC. Protein sequence: CASSYAMASSYEQYF.